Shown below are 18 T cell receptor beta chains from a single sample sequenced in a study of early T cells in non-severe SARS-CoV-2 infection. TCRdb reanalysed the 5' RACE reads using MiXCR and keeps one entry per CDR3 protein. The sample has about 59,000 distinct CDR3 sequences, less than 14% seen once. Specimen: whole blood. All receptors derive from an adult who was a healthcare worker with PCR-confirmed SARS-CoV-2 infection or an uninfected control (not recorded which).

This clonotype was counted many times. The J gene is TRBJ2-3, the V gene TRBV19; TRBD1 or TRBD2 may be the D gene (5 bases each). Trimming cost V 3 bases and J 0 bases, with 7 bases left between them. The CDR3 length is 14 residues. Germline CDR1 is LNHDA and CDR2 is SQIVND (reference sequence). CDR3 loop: CASSIWGSTDTQYF. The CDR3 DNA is TGTGCCAGTAGTATTTGGGGGAGCACAGATACGCAGTATTTT.

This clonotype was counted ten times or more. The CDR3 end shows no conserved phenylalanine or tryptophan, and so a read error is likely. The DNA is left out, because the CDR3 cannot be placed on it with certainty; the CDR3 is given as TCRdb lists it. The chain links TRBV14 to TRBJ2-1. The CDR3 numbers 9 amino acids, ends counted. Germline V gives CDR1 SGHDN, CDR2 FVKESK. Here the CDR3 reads CASSRGILM.

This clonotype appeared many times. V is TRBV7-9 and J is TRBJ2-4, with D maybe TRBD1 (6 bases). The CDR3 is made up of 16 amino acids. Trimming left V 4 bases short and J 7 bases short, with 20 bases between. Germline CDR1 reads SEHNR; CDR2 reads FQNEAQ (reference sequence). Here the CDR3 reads CASSSRTDSSANIQYF. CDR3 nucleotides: TGTGCCAGCAGCTCTCGGACAGACTCATCGGCGAACATTCAGTACTTC.

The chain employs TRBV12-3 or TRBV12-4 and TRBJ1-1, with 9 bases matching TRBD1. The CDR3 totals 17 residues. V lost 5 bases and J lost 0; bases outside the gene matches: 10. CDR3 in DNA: TGTGCCAGCAGTCTCCGGGGGACAGGGACGATGAACACTGAAGCTTTCTTT. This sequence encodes CASSLRGTGTMNTEAFF.

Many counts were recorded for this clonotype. For the CDR3, the DNA is TGTGCCAGCAGTTCCAGGGTTTCCGGGGAGCTGTTTTTT. Translating it yields CASSSRVSGELFF. J is TRBJ2-2 and V is TRBV27; D perhaps matches TRBD1 (5 bases). Trimming took off 4 bases at V and 6 bases at J, with 9 bases between the two ends. This CDR3 is 13 amino acids long. Germline loops: CDR1 MNHEY, CDR2 SMNVEV (reference sequence).

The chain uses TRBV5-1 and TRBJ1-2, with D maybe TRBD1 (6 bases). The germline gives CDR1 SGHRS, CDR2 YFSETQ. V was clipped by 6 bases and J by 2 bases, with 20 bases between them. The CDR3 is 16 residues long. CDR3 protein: CASKRQVSQSNYGYTF. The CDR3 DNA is TGCGCCAGCAAGAGACAGGTATCTCAATCCAACTATGGCTACACCTTC.

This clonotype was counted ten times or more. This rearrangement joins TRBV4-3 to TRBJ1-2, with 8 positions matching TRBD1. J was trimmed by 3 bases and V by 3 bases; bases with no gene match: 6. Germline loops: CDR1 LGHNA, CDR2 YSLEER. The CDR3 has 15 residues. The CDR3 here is CASSQGLTGDYGYTF. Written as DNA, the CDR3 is TGCGCCAGCAGCCAGGGCTTGACAGGGGACTATGGCTACACCTTC.

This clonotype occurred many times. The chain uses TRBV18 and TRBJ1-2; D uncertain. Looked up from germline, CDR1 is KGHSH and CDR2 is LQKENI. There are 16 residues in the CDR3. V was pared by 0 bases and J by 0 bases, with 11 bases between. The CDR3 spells CASSPPNVGTNYGYTF. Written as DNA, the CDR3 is TGTGCCAGCTCACCACCGAATGTGGGAACTAACTATGGCTACACCTTC.

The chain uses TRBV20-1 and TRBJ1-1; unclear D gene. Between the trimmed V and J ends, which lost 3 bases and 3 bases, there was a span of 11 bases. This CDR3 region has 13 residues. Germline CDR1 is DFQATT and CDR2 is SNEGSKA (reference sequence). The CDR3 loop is CSASLVLDTEAFF. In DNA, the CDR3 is TGCAGTGCTAGTCTGGTCCTGGACACTGAAGCTTTCTTT.

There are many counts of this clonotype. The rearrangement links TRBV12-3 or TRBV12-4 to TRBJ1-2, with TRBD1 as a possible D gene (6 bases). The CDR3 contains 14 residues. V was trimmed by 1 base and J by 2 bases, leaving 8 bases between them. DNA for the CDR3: TGTGCCAGCAGTTTAGGGCAGGGGAACTATGGCTACACCTTC. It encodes CASSLGQGNYGYTF.

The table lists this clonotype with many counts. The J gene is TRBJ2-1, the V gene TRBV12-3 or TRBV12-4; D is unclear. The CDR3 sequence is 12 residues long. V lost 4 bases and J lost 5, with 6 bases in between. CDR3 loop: CASSSTDNEQFF. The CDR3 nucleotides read TGTGCCAGCAGTTCCACCGACAATGAGCAGTTCTTC.

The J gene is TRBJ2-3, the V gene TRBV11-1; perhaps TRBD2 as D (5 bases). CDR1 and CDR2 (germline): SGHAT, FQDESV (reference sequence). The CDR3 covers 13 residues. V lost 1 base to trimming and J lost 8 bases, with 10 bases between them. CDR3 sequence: CASSLDGEGTQYF. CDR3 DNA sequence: TGTGCCAGCAGCTTAGACGGGGAAGGTACGCAGTATTTT.

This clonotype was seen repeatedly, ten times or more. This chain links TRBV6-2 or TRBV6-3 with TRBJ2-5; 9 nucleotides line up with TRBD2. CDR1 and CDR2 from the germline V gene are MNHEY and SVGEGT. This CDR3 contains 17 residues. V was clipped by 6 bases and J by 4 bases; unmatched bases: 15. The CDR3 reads CASSPTKAGGPGETQYF. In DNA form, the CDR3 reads TGTGCCAGCAGCCCAACCAAGGCGGGGGGGCCCGGAGAGACCCAGTACTTC.

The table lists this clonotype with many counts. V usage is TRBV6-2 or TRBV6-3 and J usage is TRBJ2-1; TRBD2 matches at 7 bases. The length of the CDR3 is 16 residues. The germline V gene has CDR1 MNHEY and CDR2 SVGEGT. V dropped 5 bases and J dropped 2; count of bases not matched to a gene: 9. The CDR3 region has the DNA TGTGCCAGCAGTCCGGGCGGGGGACCTACCTACAATGAGCAGTTCTTC. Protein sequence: CASSPGGGPTYNEQFF.

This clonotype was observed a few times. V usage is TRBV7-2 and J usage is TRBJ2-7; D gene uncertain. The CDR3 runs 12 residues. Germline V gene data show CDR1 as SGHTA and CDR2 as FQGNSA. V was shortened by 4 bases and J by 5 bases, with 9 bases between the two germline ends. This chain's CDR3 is CASSSRFHEQYF. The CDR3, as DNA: TGTGCCAGCAGCTCCCGCTTCCACGAGCAGTACTTC.

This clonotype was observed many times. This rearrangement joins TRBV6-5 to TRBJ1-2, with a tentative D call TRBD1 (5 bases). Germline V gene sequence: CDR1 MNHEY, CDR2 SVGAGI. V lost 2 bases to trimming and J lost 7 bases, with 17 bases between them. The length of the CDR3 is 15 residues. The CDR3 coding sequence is TGTGCCAGCAGTTACGACGGCAGGGAGTACGGTGGCTACACCTTC. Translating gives CASSYDGREYGGYTF.

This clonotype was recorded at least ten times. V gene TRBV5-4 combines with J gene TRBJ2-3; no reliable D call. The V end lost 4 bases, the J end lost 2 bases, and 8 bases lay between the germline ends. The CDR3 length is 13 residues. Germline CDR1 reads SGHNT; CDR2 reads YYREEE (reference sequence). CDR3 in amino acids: CASSPGTTDTQYF. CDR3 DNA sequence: TGTGCCAGCAGCCCCGGCACCACAGATACGCAGTATTTT.

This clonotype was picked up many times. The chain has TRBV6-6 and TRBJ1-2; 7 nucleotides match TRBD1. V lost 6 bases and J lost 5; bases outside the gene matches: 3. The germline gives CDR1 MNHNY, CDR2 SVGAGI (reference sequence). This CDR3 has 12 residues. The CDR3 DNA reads TGTGCCAGCAGCAGGACAGGTTATGGCTACACCTTC. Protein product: CASSRTGYGYTF.